The T cell receptor beta chain under discussion was sequenced for a study of T cells in Graves' hyperthyroidism and ophthalmopathy. Overall study results and limits: Most thyroid clonotypes expanded above 0.001 appeared in blood too. Ophthalmopathy, as predicted by the model, came a median roughly 6.8 months after the prediction.

With 5 bases clipped from V and 10 bases from J, the junction kept 17 bases outside the gene matches. The CDR3 consists of 16 residues. On this clonotype itself: Its specificity is not known.

TCR beta CDR3 sequences were amplified from RNA transcripts. HTBI primers were used for first-round RT-PCR of the TCR CDR3. Each CDR3 protein gets one entry after TCRdb re-called the multiplex PCR reads with MiXCR. Here the sample spans roughly 740,000 distinct CDR3 sequences, 16% being singletons. The source of this sequence is a man aged 18 to 30 with Graves' hyperthyroidism. This chain joins TRBV12-3 or TRBV12-4 and TRBJ2-1, with 7 positions matching TRBD1. Input material: blood. The CDR3 coding sequence is TGTGCCAGCAGTACGTGGGAAGACAGGGTTAAACAGGAGCAGTTCTTC. Translating gives CASSTWEDRVKQEQFF.